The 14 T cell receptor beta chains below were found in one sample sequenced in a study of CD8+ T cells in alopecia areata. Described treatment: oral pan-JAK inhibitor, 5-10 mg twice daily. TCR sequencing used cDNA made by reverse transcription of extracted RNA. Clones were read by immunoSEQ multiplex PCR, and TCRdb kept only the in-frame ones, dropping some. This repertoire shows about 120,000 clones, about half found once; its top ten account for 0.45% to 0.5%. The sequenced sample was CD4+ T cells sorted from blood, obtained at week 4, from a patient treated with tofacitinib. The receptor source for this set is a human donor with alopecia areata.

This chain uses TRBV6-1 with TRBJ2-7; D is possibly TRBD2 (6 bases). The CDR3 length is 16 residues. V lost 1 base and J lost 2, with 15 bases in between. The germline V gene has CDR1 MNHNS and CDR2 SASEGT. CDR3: CASSEGASVNPYEQYF. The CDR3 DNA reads TGTGCCAGCAGTGAAGGGGCTAGCGTAAATCCCTACGAGCAGTACTTC.

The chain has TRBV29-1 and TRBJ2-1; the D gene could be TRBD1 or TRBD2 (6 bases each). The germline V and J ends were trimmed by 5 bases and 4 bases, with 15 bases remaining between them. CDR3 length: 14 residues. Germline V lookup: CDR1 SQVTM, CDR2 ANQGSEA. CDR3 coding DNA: TGCAGCGTTAAAAGGGGGGATTCTTACAATGAGCAGTTCTTC. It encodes CSVKRGDSYNEQFF.

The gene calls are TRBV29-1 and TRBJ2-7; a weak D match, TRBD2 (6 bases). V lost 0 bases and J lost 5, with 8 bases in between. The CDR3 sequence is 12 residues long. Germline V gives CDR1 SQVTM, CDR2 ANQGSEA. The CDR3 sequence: CSVEEAGHEQYF. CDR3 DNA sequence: TGCAGCGTTGAAGAGGCGGGGCACGAGCAGTACTTC.

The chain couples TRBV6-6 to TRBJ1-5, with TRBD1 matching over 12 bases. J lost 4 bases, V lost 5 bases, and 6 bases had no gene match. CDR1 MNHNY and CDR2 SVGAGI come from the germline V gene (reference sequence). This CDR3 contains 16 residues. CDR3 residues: CASSTGTGGANQPQHF. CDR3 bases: TGTGCCAGCAGTACCGGGACAGGGGGCGCGAATCAGCCCCAGCATTTT.

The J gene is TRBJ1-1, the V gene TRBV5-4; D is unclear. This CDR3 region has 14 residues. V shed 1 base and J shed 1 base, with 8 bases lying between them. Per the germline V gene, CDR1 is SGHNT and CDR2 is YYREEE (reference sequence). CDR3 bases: TGTGCCAGCAGCTTGTGGCAGGCGAACACTGAAGCTTTCTTT. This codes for CASSLWQANTEAFF. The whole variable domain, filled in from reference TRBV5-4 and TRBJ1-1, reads ETGVTQSPTHLIKTRGQQVTLRCSSQSGHNTVSWYQQALGQGPQFIFQYYREEENGRGNFPPRFSGLQFPNYSSELNVNALELDDSALYLCASSLWQANTEAFFGQGTRLTVV.

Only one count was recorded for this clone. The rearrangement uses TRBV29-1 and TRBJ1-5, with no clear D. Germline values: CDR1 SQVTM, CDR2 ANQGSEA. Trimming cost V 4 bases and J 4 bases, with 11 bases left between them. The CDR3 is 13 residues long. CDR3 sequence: CSVAPGENQPQHF. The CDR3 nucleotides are TGCAGCGTTGCACCGGGAGAGAATCAGCCCCAGCATTTT. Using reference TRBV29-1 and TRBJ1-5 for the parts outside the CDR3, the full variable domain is SAVISQKPSRDICQRGTSLTIQCQVDSQVTMMFWYRQQPGQSLTLIATANQGSEATYESGFVIDKFPISRPNLTFSTLTVSNMSPEDSSIYLCSVAPGENQPQHFGDGTRLSIL.

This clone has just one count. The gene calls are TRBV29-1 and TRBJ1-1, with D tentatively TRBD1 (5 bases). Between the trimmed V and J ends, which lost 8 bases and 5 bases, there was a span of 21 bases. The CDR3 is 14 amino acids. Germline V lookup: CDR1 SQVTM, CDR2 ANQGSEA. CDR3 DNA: TGCAGCTCGGCACTACAGGCCCCGGGGACTGAAGCTTTCTTT. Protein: CSSALQAPGTEAFF.

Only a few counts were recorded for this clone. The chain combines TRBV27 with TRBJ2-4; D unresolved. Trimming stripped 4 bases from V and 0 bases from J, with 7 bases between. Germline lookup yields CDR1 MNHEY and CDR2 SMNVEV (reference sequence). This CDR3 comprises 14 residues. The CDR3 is CASSYAAAKNIQYF. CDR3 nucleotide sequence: TGTGCCAGCAGTTACGCCGCAGCCAAAAACATTCAGTACTTC.

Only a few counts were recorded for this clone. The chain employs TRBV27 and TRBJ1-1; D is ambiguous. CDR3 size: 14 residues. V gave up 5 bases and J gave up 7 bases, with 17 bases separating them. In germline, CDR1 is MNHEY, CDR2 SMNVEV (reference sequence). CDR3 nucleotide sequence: TGTGCCAGCAGTCCCGACGACGCGAGACGTGAAGCTTTCTTT. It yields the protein CASSPDDARREAFF.

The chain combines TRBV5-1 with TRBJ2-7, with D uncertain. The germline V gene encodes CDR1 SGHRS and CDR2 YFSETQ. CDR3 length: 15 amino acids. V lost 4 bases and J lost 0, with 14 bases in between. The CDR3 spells CASSALGGSSYEQYF. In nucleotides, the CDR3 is TGCGCCAGCAGCGCTTTAGGCGGAAGCTCCTACGAGCAGTACTTC.

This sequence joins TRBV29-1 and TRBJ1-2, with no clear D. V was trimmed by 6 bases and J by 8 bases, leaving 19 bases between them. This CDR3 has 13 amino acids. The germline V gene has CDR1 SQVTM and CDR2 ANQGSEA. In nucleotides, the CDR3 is TGCAGCGTGGCTACCGCTTTGGGCAGGGGCTACACCTTC. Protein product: CSVATALGRGYTF.

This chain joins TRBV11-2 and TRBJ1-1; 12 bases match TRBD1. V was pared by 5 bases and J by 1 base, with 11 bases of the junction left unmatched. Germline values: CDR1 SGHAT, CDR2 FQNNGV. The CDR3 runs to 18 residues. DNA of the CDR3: TGTGCCAGCAGCCTACGCCTGGGACAGGGGGCCTGGAACACTGAAGCTTTCTTT. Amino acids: CASSLRLGQGAWNTEAFF.

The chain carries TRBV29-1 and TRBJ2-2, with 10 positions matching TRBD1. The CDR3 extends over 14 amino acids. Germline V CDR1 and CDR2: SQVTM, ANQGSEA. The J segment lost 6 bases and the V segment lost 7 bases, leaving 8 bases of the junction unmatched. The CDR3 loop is CSASRQGASGELFF. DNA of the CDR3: TGCAGCGCAAGCCGACAGGGGGCATCCGGGGAGCTGTTTTTT.

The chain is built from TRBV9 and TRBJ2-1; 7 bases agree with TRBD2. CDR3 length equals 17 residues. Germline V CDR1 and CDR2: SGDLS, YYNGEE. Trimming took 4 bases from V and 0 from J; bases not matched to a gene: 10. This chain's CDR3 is CASSPEAGTTSYNEQFF. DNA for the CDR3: TGTGCCAGCAGCCCAGAAGCGGGGACTACCTCCTACAATGAGCAGTTCTTC.